Below are 14 T cell receptor beta chains sequenced from a single sample in a study of T cell repertoires in cytomegalovirus infection. MiXCR was run by TCRdb on the reads, yielding one entry per CDR3 protein. The sample has roughly 310,000 distinct CDR3 sequences, 17% seen once; the top ten hold more than 10%. The sequenced material came from PBMCs. The receptors were gathered from a human donor in good health (CMV status not recorded). Some clones in this sample may be carry-over from other donors' samples.

The V call is TRBV6-5, the J call TRBJ2-7; D gene unclear. The CDR3 totals 15 residues. V lost 0 bases and J lost 4, with 13 bases in between. In germline, CDR1 is MNHEY, CDR2 SVGAGI. The DNA of the CDR3 is TGTGCCAGCAGTTACTCGAGAGGAGCCCTATACGAGCAGTACTTC. This sequence encodes CASSYSRGALYEQYF.

This clonotype was seen a few times. The chain joins TRBV4-1 to TRBJ2-5; the D gene is possibly TRBD1 (5 bases). Per the germline V gene, CDR1 is MGHRA and CDR2 is YSYEKL. The V end lost 2 bases, the J end lost 5 bases, and 15 bases lay between the germline ends. The CDR3 loop spans 15 amino acids. CDR3 nucleotides: TGCGCCAGCAGCCAAAGTGGGGCCCGACAGGAGACCCAGTACTTC. It codes for CASSQSGARQETQYF.

This clonotype was counted a single time. The gene calls are TRBV28 and TRBJ1-1, with 9 bases fitting TRBD1. Losses at the gene ends were 8 bases for V and 4 bases for J; bases not matched to a gene: 8. This CDR3 is built from 14 residues. Germline V gene lookup returns CDR1 MDHEN and CDR2 SYDVKM. CDR3 protein: CASLPGQGGTEAFF. The CDR3 bases are TGTGCCAGCCTCCCGGGACAGGGAGGCACTGAAGCTTTCTTT.

The chain employs TRBV7-2 and TRBJ1-5; D may be TRBD1 (6 bases). Germline CDR1 SGHTA, CDR2 FQGNSA. The CDR3 loop spans 14 amino acids. V lost 1 base and J lost 7, with 11 bases in between. The CDR3 here is CASSLDGGRQPQHF. CDR3 DNA: TGTGCCAGCAGCTTAGACGGGGGGCGGCAGCCCCAGCATTTT.

This clonotype was found many times. The rearrangement links TRBV28 to TRBJ1-1, with 10 bases matching TRBD1. The CDR3 is 18 residues long. Germline lookup yields CDR1 MDHEN and CDR2 SYDVKM. The V gene end was trimmed by 2 bases and the J gene end by 1 base; junction bases not matched to a gene: 10. The CDR3 loop is CASSLTSRDRGRNTEAFF. CDR3 in DNA: TGTGCCAGCAGTTTAACAAGCCGGGACAGGGGAAGGAACACTGAAGCTTTCTTT.

This clonotype was seen at least ten times. The V gene is TRBV12-3 or TRBV12-4, the J gene TRBJ2-2, with D tentatively TRBD1 (5 bases). Trimming left V 5 bases short and J 1 base short, with 8 bases between. The CDR3 sequence is 14 residues long. CDR3 amino acids: CASSSTGNTGELFF. The CDR3 DNA follows: TGTGCCAGCAGTAGCACAGGGAACACCGGGGAGCTGTTTTTT.

This clonotype was seen at least ten times. Germline and junction disagree at one end, which may indicate a read error. The chain uses TRBV11-3 and TRBJ2-5; TRBD1 is a possible D gene (5 bases). The germline V gene encodes CDR1 SGHNT and CDR2 YENEEA. There are 15 residues in the CDR3. The DNA of the CDR3 is TGTGCCAGCAGCGTAGAACAGGCGCCCCAAGAGACCCAGTACTTC. Translated, it gives CASSVEQAPQETQYF.

This clonotype has a count of ten or more. The rearrangement joins TRBV6-1 to TRBJ2-3, with D hard to call. V was pared by 8 bases and J by 2 bases, with 17 bases between. Germline V gives CDR1 MNHNS, CDR2 SASEGT. This CDR3 has 15 residues. CDR3 sequence reads: CASLLTEFYTDTQYF. The CDR3 bases are TGTGCCAGCCTCCTAACGGAATTCTACACAGATACGCAGTATTTT.

This clonotype showed up just a few times. This chain connects TRBV20-1 to TRBJ1-1; D is perhaps TRBD1 (5 bases). Germline V lookup: CDR1 DFQATT, CDR2 SNEGSKA (reference sequence). The V gene lost 6 bases and the J gene lost 4 bases, with 18 bases spanning the gap. The CDR3 spans 14 residues. DNA of the CDR3: TGCAGTGCCATTGACAGAGTCGTGAGCACTGAAGCTTTCTTT. Translated, it gives CSAIDRVVSTEAFF.

This clonotype was seen at least ten times. The V call is TRBV11-2, the J call TRBJ2-5; tentative D call: TRBD1 (5 bases). Looked up from germline, CDR1 is SGHAT and CDR2 is FQNNGV. The CDR3 contains 16 residues. V was cut by 6 bases and J by 5 bases, with 22 bases left in between. CDR3 coding DNA: TGTGCCAGCAGTTTGGGGCAAGGATGGGTTGCGGAGACCCAGTACTTC. Translated, it gives CASSLGQGWVAETQYF.

The sample holds a few counts of this clonotype. The V call is TRBV20-1, the J call TRBJ2-1; 9 bases match TRBD2. CDR3 length: 15 residues. The junction had 9 bases not matched to a gene; V was cut back by 5 bases and J by 4 bases. Germline CDR1 is DFQATT and CDR2 is SNEGSKA (reference sequence). CDR3 nucleotide sequence: TGCAGTGCTTTCCGACTAGCGGAGAATTACAATGAGCAGTTCTTC. Translating gives CSAFRLAENYNEQFF.

This clonotype was counted many times. The chain combines TRBV28 with TRBJ2-1, with D unresolved. Trimming removed 5 bases at V and 0 bases at J, with 14 bases between. Germline CDR1 reads MDHEN; CDR2 reads SYDVKM. This CDR3 contains 16 residues. The chain's CDR3 is CASSLWASSSYNEQFF. The CDR3 region has the DNA TGTGCCAGCAGTCTCTGGGCCTCTAGCTCCTACAATGAGCAGTTCTTC.

The chain has TRBV5-1 and TRBJ2-3, with TRBD2 matching 7 bases. Trimming took 0 bases from V and 6 from J; bases not matched to a gene: 7. This CDR3 comprises 15 residues. Germline values: CDR1 SGHRS, CDR2 YFSETQ. In DNA, the CDR3 is TGCGCCAGCAGCTTGGAGGGGACCGGGAGGGATACGCAGTATTTT. It encodes CASSLEGTGRDTQYF.

This clonotype was picked up a small number of times. This chain links TRBV14 with TRBJ1-6, with 12 bases fitting TRBD1. Trimming took 3 bases from V and 10 from J; bases not matched to a gene: 7. The CDR3 extends over 16 amino acids. Germline CDR1 and CDR2: SGHDN and FVKESK. The CDR3 reads CASSHLGQGARSPLHF. The CDR3 DNA follows: TGTGCCAGCAGCCATCTGGGACAGGGGGCGAGATCACCCCTCCACTTT.